The 30 T cell receptor beta chains below all came from one sample that was sequenced in a study of blood T cells in healthy people across ages. Primed by a sample-barcoded 5' primer and a J-beta primer mix, a second PCR proceeded for 7 to 11 cycles. TCRdb reanalysed the 5' RACE reads using MiXCR and keeps one entry per CDR3 protein. The data show about 1,800,000 distinct CDR3 sequences, 25% to 30% seen once. Sequencing was carried out using blood. These receptors were taken from a young woman in good health.

The CDR3: CATPRGTGELFF. CDR3 DNA sequence: TGTGCCACCCCTCGGGGCACCGGGGAGCTGTTTTTT. This sequence joins TRBV21-1 and TRBJ2-2; TRBD1 reflects the table's D call only, with no check against the DNA. TRBV21-1 is classified as a pseudogene. The CDR3 has 12 residues.

This clonotype was seen a few times. DNA for the CDR3: TGCAGTGCTCAACCCTATAATGGGGACATTCAGTACTTC. This codes for CSAQPYNGDIQYF. The V call is TRBV20-1, the J call TRBJ2-4, with unresolved D. The germline gives CDR1 DFQATT, CDR2 SNEGSKA (reference sequence). The V gene lost 5 bases and the J gene lost 8 bases, with 16 bases spanning the gap. This CDR3 spans 13 amino acids.

The rearrangement uses TRBV5-1 and TRBJ1-6; D may be TRBD1 (5 bases). This CDR3 has 16 residues. The germline V gene has CDR1 SGHRS and CDR2 YFSETQ. Between the trimmed V and J ends, which lost 4 bases and 7 bases, there was a span of 18 bases. In DNA form, the CDR3 reads TGCGCCAGCAGCGGCGGGACTCCCCAGCGGAATTCACCCCTCCACTTT. Its translation is CASSGGTPQRNSPLHF.

This clonotype was counted between two and nine times. This sequence joins TRBV5-1 and TRBJ1-5; TRBD1 is a possible D gene (6 bases). Looked up from germline, CDR1 is SGHRS and CDR2 is YFSETQ. Trimming left V 2 bases short and J 6 bases short, with 12 bases between. The CDR3 is 14 residues long. The CDR3 nucleotides are TGCGCCAGCAGCTTACAGGGTTTGGGTCAGCCCCAGCATTTT. Translated, it gives CASSLQGLGQPQHF. The full variable domain, rest sourced from reference TRBV5-1 and TRBJ1-5, is KAGVTQTPRYLIKTRGQQVTLSCSPISGHRSVSWYQQTPGQGLQFLFEYFSETQRNKGNFPGRFSGRQFSNSRSEMNVSTLELGDSALYLCASSLQGLGQPQHFGDGTRLSIL.

The chain employs TRBV20-1 and TRBJ2-4; 8 bases are shared with TRBD1. The CDR3 is 15 amino acids. Looked up from germline, CDR1 is DFQATT and CDR2 is SNEGSKA (reference sequence). Losses at the gene ends were 4 bases for V and 6 bases for J; bases not matched to a gene: 11. The CDR3 is CSATPWDRNINIQYF. The CDR3 nucleotides read TGCAGTGCTACCCCGTGGGACAGGAATATAAACATTCAGTACTTC.

This clonotype has only a few counts. The V call is TRBV3-1, the J call TRBJ2-3; D is perhaps TRBD2 (6 bases). This CDR3 has 16 residues. The germline V gene encodes CDR1 LGHDT and CDR2 YNNKEL (reference sequence). Deletions cut 4 bases from V and 1 base from J, with 15 bases between. The CDR3 region has the DNA TGTGCCAGCAGCCGCCCTGCGGGGTGGGGCACAGATACGCAGTATTTT. This gives the protein CASSRPAGWGTDTQYF.

This clonotype was seen a handful of times. This sequence joins TRBV28 and TRBJ1-1; D is unclear. Germline V gene data show CDR1 as MDHEN and CDR2 as SYDVKM. Trimming took 5 bases from V and 1 from J, leaving 11 bases between them. This CDR3 region has 14 residues. Here the CDR3 reads CASSRAVGNTEAFF. The CDR3 DNA reads as TGTGCCAGCAGTCGGGCGGTGGGGAACACTGAAGCTTTCTTT.

The chain recombines TRBV5-1 with TRBJ2-6, with 11 nucleotides matching TRBD1. Germline V gene lookup returns CDR1 SGHRS and CDR2 YFSETQ. This CDR3 spans 17 amino acids. V dropped 0 bases and J dropped 2; count of bases not matched to a gene: 1. The CDR3 loop reads CASSLAGQGAGANVLTF. CDR3 coding DNA: TGCGCCAGCAGCTTGGCGGGACAGGGGGCTGGGGCCAACGTCCTGACTTTC.

This clonotype was detected once. The chain carries TRBV20-1 and TRBJ2-4; D ambiguous. The germline V gene encodes CDR1 DFQATT and CDR2 SNEGSKA (reference sequence). This CDR3 is 10 amino acids long. Trimming shortened V by 1 base and J by 13 bases, and 8 bases separated the two germline ends. CDR3 bases: TGCAGTGCTAGAGGTAATGGGCAGTACTTC. It is translated as CSARGNGQYF.

This clonotype was found a few times. The rearrangement uses TRBV21-1 and TRBJ2-3; the listed D gene, TRBD1, was not tested against the DNA. TRBV21-1 is deemed a pseudogene. The CDR3 consists of 15 residues. The DNA of the CDR3 is TGTGCCAGCAGCAAAAAGGACGGGATCACAGATACGCAGTATTTT. Its translation: CASSKKDGITDTQYF.

The sample holds a few counts of this clonotype. A read error is possible here, since a much larger clone lies one base away. The chain carries TRBV3-1 and TRBJ2-1; the D gene is possibly TRBD2 (6 bases). The length of the CDR3 is 15 residues. CDR1 and CDR2 (germline): LGHDT, YNNKEL (reference sequence). CDR3 bases: TGTGCCCGCAGCCGAGGGACGACTAGTTGGGGTGAGCAGTTCTTC. Amino acids: CARSRGTTSWGEQFF.

About this clonotype: This clone may be a read error of a much larger clone one base away. The rearrangement joins TRBV12-3 or TRBV12-4 to TRBJ2-1; D gene unclear. Trimming stripped 2 bases from V and 10 bases from J, with 12 bases between. The CDR3 length is 13 residues. The CDR3 DNA follows: TGTGCCAGCAGTTTACGACCCACCTACGAGCAGTTCTTC. This translates into CASSLRPTYEQFF.

This clonotype was picked up many times. The rearrangement joins TRBV3-1 to TRBJ2-6; the D is unclear. V lost 3 bases, J lost 1 base, and 10 bases lay in between. Germline V gives CDR1 LGHDT, CDR2 YNNKEL (reference sequence). This CDR3 is 16 amino acids long. The CDR3 loop reads CASSHAIRSGANVLTF. The CDR3 coding sequence is TGTGCCAGCAGCCACGCTATCAGGTCTGGGGCCAACGTCCTGACTTTC.

The sample holds many counts of this clonotype. The gene calls are TRBV29-1 and TRBJ2-7, with D tentatively TRBD2 (6 bases). Germline CDR1 and CDR2: SQVTM and ANQGSEA. The ends were cut back, 5 bases at V and 0 bases at J, with 11 bases in the middle. This CDR3 has 13 amino acids. CDR3 residues: CSVQRVLSYEQYF. CDR3 bases: TGCAGCGTTCAGCGGGTCCTCTCCTACGAGCAGTACTTC.

This clonotype came up a few times. The genes are TRBV20-1 and TRBJ2-5; D is possibly TRBD2 (6 bases). Trimming stripped 5 bases from V and 7 bases from J, with 23 bases between. The CDR3 is 15 amino acids. Germline assignment: CDR1 DFQATT and CDR2 SNEGSKA (reference sequence). The CDR3: CSARTSGTHLGTQYF. CDR3 bases: TGCAGTGCTCGTACGTCCGGGACTCACTTAGGGACCCAGTACTTC.

This clonotype was counted between two and nine times. The chain links TRBV3-1 to TRBJ2-7; D is possibly TRBD1 (5 bases). This CDR3 is built from 14 residues. Trimming stripped 1 base from V and 3 bases from J, with 10 bases between. The germline gives CDR1 LGHDT, CDR2 YNNKEL (reference sequence). The CDR3 DNA sequence: TGTGCCAGCAGCCAAGGCTTCGACAGCTACGAGCAGTACTTC. This gives the protein CASSQGFDSYEQYF.

CDR3 DNA: TGCAGCGCTCCGACAGGGTTCGCGCCAGATACGCAGTATTTT. Residues: CSAPTGFAPDTQYF. This chain connects TRBV29-1 to TRBJ2-3, with 7 bases that match TRBD1. This CDR3 is built from 14 residues. The junction had 11 bases not matched to a gene; V was cut back by 7 bases and J by 4 bases. The germline gives CDR1 SQVTM, CDR2 ANQGSEA.

Details on this clonotype: With a much larger clone just one base away, this may be a read error. The J gene is TRBJ2-7, the V gene TRBV5-5; the match to TRBD2 covers 8 bases. The CDR3 runs to 14 residues. CDR1 and CDR2 from the germline V gene are SGHKS and YYEKEE (reference sequence). The V gene end was trimmed by 3 bases and the J gene end by 3 bases; junction bases not matched to a gene: 5. The CDR3 DNA reads TGTGCCAGCAGCTGGGTAACTAGCGGCTACGAGCAGTACTTC. It specifies CASSWVTSGYEQYF.

This clonotype was counted only a few times. CDR3 residues: CASSVGFLTGWGETQYF. The DNA for the CDR3 is TGTGCCAGCAGCGTAGGATTTTTGACAGGGTGGGGAGAGACCCAGTACTTC. The chain links TRBV9 to TRBJ2-5; 7 positions match TRBD1. The CDR3 is 17 residues long. Germline V gives CDR1 SGDLS, CDR2 YYNGEE. Trimming at V came to 0 bases and at J to 4 bases, leaving 12 bases not matched to a gene.

The chain carries TRBV7-2 and TRBJ2-1, with D hard to call. The V gene's germline CDR1 is SGHTA and CDR2 FQGNSA. CDR3 length: 12 amino acids. V gave up 5 bases and J gave up 8 bases, with 10 bases separating them. Here the CDR3 reads CASSDRPHEQFF. CDR3 DNA: TGTGCCAGCAGCGATCGGCCGCATGAGCAGTTCTTC.

Concerning this clonotype: A much larger clone lies a single base off, so this may be a read error. The J gene is TRBJ2-7, the V gene TRBV12-3 or TRBV12-4; 7 bases align to TRBD1. The CDR3 sequence is 17 residues long. The trim removed 5 bases at V and 6 bases at J, leaving 19 bases unmatched. CDR3 region: CASSRKASGQRISEQYF. The CDR3 DNA is TGTGCCAGCAGTCGCAAAGCCTCGGGACAGAGAATATCCGAGCAGTACTTC.

The chain has TRBV7-2 and TRBJ2-7, with 7 positions matching TRBD2. The germline V gene has CDR1 SGHTA and CDR2 FQGNSA. The trim removed 5 bases at V and 2 bases at J, leaving 9 bases unmatched. This CDR3 is built from 15 residues. Written as DNA, the CDR3 is TGTACCAGCAGCCACGGCCGGGGGGTTACCTACGAGCAGTACTTC. Protein product: CTSSHGRGVTYEQYF.

The chain is built from TRBV20-1 and TRBJ1-3, with D uncertain. The germline V and J ends were trimmed by 0 bases and 8 bases, with 11 bases remaining between them. This CDR3 comprises 13 residues. Germline lookup yields CDR1 DFQATT and CDR2 SNEGSKA (reference sequence). The CDR3: CSARETSLDTIYF. The CDR3 bases are TGCAGTGCTAGAGAGACCTCTCTGGACACCATATATTTT.

The chain employs TRBV2 and TRBJ1-5; 9 bases match TRBD1. CDR1 is SNHLY and CDR2 is FYNNEI in the germline V gene. Trimming removed 2 bases from V and 7 bases from J; junction bases left unmatched: 6. The CDR3 loop spans 15 amino acids. CDR3 loop: CASSEYGTGSQPQHF. CDR3 DNA sequence: TGTGCCAGCAGTGAATACGGGACAGGGAGCCAGCCCCAGCATTTT.

The chain has TRBV2 and TRBJ2-5, with 7 bases that match TRBD2. Near its end, the DNA agrees better with TRBJ2-7, so the J call may be wrong. CDR1 and CDR2 from the germline V gene are SNHLY and FYNNEI. This CDR3 comprises 14 residues. The CDR3 coding sequence is TGTGCCAGCGGGGAGGGCTTAGTAGTCTACGAGCAGTACTTC. Translation gives CASGEGLVVYEQYF.

The V call is TRBV4-3, the J call TRBJ2-1; D ambiguous. Deletions cut 2 bases from V and 0 bases from J, with 2 bases between. The CDR3 spans 13 residues. Germline CDR1 is LGHNA and CDR2 is YSLEER. In nucleotides, the CDR3 is TGCGCCAGCAGCCAATACTCCTACAATGAGCAGTTCTTC. Amino acids: CASSQYSYNEQFF.

The chain uses TRBV27 and TRBJ1-1, with 7 positions matching TRBD1. The V and J ends lost 4 bases and 0 bases, in that order; junction bases with no gene match: 8. The CDR3 is made up of 16 amino acids. Germline V lookup: CDR1 MNHEY, CDR2 SMNVEV (reference sequence). This CDR3 reads CASSSGQSIMNTEAFF. The CDR3 nucleotides are TGTGCCAGCAGTTCGGGACAGTCTATCATGAACACTGAAGCTTTCTTT.

The J gene is TRBJ2-7, the V gene TRBV5-1, with D unclear. The V end lost 0 bases, the J end lost 7 bases, and 11 bases lay between the germline ends. Germline CDR1 reads SGHRS; CDR2 reads YFSETQ. The CDR3 has 13 residues. The CDR3 bases are TGCGCCAGCAGCTTGGGGCACGGGCGGGAGCAGTACTTC. Its protein product is CASSLGHGREQYF.

The chain is built from TRBV7-9 and TRBJ2-7, with 11 bases identical to TRBD1. The CDR3 is 15 amino acids. The germline V gene encodes CDR1 SEHNR and CDR2 FQNEAQ (reference sequence). Trimming cost V 7 bases and J 7 bases; bases outside gene matches: 12. The CDR3 region has the DNA TGTGCCAGCACCCCTCCGGGACAGGGGGATGGTGAGCAGTACTTC. Protein product: CASTPPGQGDGEQYF. Combining the CDR3 with reference TRBV7-9 and TRBJ2-7 gives the whole variable domain DTGVSQNPRHKITKRGQNVTFRCDPISEHNRLYWYRQTLGQGPEFLTYFQNEAQLEKSRLLSDRFSAERPKGSFSTLEIQRTEQGDSAMYLCASTPPGQGDGEQYFGPGTRLTVT.

This clonotype was seen once. This chain links TRBV5-4 with TRBJ2-2; 9 bases map to TRBD1. Germline V gives CDR1 SGHNT, CDR2 YYREEE (reference sequence). Losses at the gene ends were 4 bases for V and 4 bases for J; bases not matched to a gene: 5. The CDR3 is 15 amino acids. The CDR3 sequence is CASSNTDRGTGELFF. The CDR3 DNA reads TGTGCCAGCAGCAATACGGACAGGGGCACCGGGGAGCTGTTTTTT.